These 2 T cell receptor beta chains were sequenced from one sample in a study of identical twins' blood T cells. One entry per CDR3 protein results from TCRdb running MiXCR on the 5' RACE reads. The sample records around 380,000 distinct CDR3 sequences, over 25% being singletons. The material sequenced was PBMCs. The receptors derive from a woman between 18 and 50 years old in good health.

The CDR3 loop is CASRTNRGEQYF. The CDR3 DNA reads TGTGCCAGCAGAACCAACAGGGGCGAGCAGTACTTC. The V call is TRBV28, the J call TRBJ2-7; 7 bases line up with TRBD1. J lost 6 bases, V lost 6 bases, and 5 bases had no gene match. Germline CDR1 is MDHEN and CDR2 is SYDVKM. The CDR3 totals 12 residues.

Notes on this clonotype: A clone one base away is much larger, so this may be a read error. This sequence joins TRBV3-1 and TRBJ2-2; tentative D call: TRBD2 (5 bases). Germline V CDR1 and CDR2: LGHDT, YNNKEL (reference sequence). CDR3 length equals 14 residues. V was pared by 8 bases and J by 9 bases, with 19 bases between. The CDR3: CASWVSALRRELFF. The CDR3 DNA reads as TGTGCCAGCTGGGTTAGCGCCCTTCGCCGGGAGCTGTTTTTT.